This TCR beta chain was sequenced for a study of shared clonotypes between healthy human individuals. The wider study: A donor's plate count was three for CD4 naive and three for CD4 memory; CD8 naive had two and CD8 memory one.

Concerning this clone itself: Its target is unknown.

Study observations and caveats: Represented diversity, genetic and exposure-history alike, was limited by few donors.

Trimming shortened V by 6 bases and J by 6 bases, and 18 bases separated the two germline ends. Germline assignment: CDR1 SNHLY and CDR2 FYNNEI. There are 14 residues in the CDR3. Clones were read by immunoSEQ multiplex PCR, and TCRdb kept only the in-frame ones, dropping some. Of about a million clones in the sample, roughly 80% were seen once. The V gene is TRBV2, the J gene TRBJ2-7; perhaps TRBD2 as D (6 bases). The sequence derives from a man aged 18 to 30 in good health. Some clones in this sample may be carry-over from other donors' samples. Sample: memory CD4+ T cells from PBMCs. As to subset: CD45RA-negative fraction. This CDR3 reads CASSIDTSSGEQYF. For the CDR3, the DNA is TGTGCCAGCAGCATCGACACTAGCTCCGGCGAGCAGTACTTC.